Shown below are 2 T cell receptor beta chains from a single sample sequenced in a study of blood T cell repertoires in COVID-19. Data came from immunoSEQ multiplex PCR; TCRdb stores just in-frame clones and leaves some out. This table holds 130,000 to 150,000 clones, about four fifths found once. The sample comprised PBMCs or T cells enriched from blood (not recorded which). The source is a man between 45 and 60 years old who had recovered from COVID-19.

This clone was counted once. V usage is TRBV9 and J usage is TRBJ2-2, with 11 nucleotides matching TRBD2. CDR3 length: 19 residues. J gave up 1 base and V 4 bases, and 12 bases lay outside the gene matches. In germline, CDR1 is SGDLS, CDR2 YYNGEE. The chain's CDR3 is CASSFHLAGGFQNTGELFF. The CDR3 DNA sequence: TGTGCCAGCAGCTTTCACCTAGCGGGGGGATTCCAGAACACCGGGGAGCTGTTTTTT.

The chain joins TRBV28 to TRBJ2-7; 8 nucleotides line up with TRBD1. The CDR3 has 13 amino acids. The germline gives CDR1 MDHEN, CDR2 SYDVKM. The V and J ends lost 3 bases and 3 bases, in that order; junction bases with no gene match: 1. The CDR3 protein is CASSLGQVYEQYF. The CDR3 nucleotides read TGTGCCAGCAGTTTGGGACAGGTCTACGAGCAGTACTTC.